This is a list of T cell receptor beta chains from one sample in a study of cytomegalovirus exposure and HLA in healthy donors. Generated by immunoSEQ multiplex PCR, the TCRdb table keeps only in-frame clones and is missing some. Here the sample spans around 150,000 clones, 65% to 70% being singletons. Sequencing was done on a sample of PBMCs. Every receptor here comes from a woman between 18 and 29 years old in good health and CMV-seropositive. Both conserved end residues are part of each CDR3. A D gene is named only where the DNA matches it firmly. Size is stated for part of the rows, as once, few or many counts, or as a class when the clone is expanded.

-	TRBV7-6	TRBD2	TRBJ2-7	TGTGCCAGCAGCTTAGGACTAGCGGGATACGAGCAGTACTTC	CASSLGLAGYEQYF
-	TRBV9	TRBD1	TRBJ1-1	TGTGCCAGCAGCGCCACAGGGGTAAACACTGAAGCTTTCTTT	CASSATGVNTEAFF
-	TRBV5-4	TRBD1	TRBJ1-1	TGTGCCAGCAGCTTGGGAGGGGACAGGCTTCACACTGAAGCTTTCTTT	CASSLGGDRLHTEAFF
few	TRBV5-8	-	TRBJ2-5	TGTGCCAGCAGCTTGGACCAACTACAAGAGACCCAGTACTTC	CASSLDQLQETQYF
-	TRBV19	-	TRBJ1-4	TGTGCCAGTAGGCAGGCGAATAATGAAAAACTGTTTTTT	CASRQANNEKLFF
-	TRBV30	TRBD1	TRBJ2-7	TGTGCCTGGAGTGGGACAGGGGATTACGAGCAGTACTTC	CAWSGTGDYEQYF
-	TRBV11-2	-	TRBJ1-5	TGTGCCAGCAGCTTCGACAGCTTCAATCAGCCCCAGCATTTT	CASSFDSFNQPQHF
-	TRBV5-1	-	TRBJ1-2	TGCGCCAGCAGCTTGGCCGGGCGGGGAAATAACTATGGCTACACCTTC	CASSLAGRGNNYGYTF
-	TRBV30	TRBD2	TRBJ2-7	TGTGCCTGGAGCCGGGGACTAGCGGTCTCCTACGAGCAGTACTTC	CAWSRGLAVSYEQYF
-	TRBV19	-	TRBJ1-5	TGTGCCAGTAGTAATGGGCAGGTAAGCAGTCAGCCCCAGCATTTT	CASSNGQVSSQPQHF
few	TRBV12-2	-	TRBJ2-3	TGTGCAAGTCGGTCACAACAGGTAGATACGCAGTATTTT	CASRSQQVDTQYF
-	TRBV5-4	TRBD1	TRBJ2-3	TGTGCCAGCAGCTTGGCGGGACAGGAGAATACGCAGTATTTT	CASSLAGQENTQYF
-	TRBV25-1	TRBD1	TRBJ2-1	TGTGCCAGCAGTCCCTCCAGGGGGCCTGAGCAGTTCTTC	CASSPSRGPEQFF
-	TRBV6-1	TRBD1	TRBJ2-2	TGTGCCAGCAGAAGGGACAGGGTACGAACCGGGGAGCTGTTTTTT	CASRRDRVRTGELFF
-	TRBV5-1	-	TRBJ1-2	TGCGCCAGCAGCTTTACATTCTATGGCTACACCTTC	CASSFTFYGYTF
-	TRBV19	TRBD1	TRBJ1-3	TGTGCCAGTAGCAGAGCCGGGACAGTCACTTTTTCTGGAAACACCATATATTTT	CASSRAGTVTFSGNTIYF
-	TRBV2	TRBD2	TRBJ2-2	TGTGCCAGCAAGCGGAGTCTAGCGGGTTCCGGGGAGCTGTTTTTT	CASKRSLAGSGELFF
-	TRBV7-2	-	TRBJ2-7	TGTGCCAGCAGCTGGGCAGGAATCGAGCAGTACTTC	CASSWAGIEQYF
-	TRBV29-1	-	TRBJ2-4	TGCAGCGGGGGCGACCTAGCCAAAAACATTCAGTACTTC	CSGGDLAKNIQYF
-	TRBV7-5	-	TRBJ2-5	TGTGCCAGAAGCTTAGACCGGCAGCGGGAGTTACAAGAGACCCAGTACTTC	CARSLDRQRELQETQYF
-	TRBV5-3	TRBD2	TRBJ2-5	TGTGCCAGAAGCGCCAATAGCGGGAGGTGGAAGCAAGAGACCCAGTACTTC	CARSANSGRWKQETQYF
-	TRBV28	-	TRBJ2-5	TGTGCCAGCAGTTTACTTGCGGGGCAAGAGACCCAGTACTTC	CASSLLAGQETQYF
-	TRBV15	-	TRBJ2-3	TGTGCCACCAGCAGCGGGAGCTTCACAGATACGCAGTATTTT	CATSSGSFTDTQYF
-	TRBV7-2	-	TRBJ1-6	TGTGCCAGCAGCTTCACTCGACTTGCCGAGAATTCACCCCTCCACTTT	CASSFTRLAENSPLHF
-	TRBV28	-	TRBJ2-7	TGTGCCAGCGTTAAAGCAGGGGCCCCCTACGAGCAGTACTTC	CASVKAGAPYEQYF
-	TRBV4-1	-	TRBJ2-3	TGCGCCAGCAGCCAAGAGGCGGGGCCGCAGTATTTT	CASSQEAGPQYF